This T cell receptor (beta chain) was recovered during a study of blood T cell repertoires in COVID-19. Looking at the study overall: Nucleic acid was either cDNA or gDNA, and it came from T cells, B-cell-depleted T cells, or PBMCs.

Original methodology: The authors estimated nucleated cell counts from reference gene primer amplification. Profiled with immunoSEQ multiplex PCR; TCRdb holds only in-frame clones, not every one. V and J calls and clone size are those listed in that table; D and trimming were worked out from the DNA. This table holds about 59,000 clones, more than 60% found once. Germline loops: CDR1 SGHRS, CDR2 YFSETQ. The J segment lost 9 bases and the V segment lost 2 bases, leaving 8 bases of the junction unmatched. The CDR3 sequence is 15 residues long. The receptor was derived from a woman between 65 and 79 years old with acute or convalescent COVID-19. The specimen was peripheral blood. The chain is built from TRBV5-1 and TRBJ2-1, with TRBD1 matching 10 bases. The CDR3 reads CASSFRQGALGEQFF. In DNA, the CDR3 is TGCGCCAGCAGCTTCAGACAGGGGGCCCTCGGTGAGCAGTTCTTC.